The clone carrying this TCR beta chain was counted only a few times. This CDR3 region has 13 residues. Germline V gene lookup returns CDR1 KGHSH and CDR2 LQKENI. V was cut by 2 bases and J by 2 bases, with 5 bases left in between. Cells sorted by CD45RO/CCR7/CD25/CD127/CD95/CD27 comprised CD4+ naive, central memory, regulatory and stem cell-like memory cells. This entry comes from a study of beta chain features in type 1 diabetes. The study reverse transcribed the entire isolated RNA, so it sequenced expressed TCRB transcripts. TCRdb's copy holds only in-frame clones and misses some; the assay was immunoSEQ multiplex PCR. The data show approximately 380,000 clones, roughly 16% seen once.

The J gene is TRBJ2-3, the V gene TRBV18; unclear D gene. The TCR sequence derives from a woman aged 18 to 35 in good health. Sequences were obtained from naive CD4+ T cells from blood. The CDR3, as DNA: TGTGCCAGCTCACCAGGCAACACAGATACGCAGTATTTT. Protein: CASSPGNTDTQYF. Looking up the rest from reference TRBV18 and TRBJ2-3 gives the full variable domain: NAGVMQNPRHLVRRRGQEARLRCSPMKGHSHVYWYRQLPEEGLKFMVYLQKENIIDESGMPKERFSAEFPKEGPSILRIQQVVRGDSAAYFCASSPGNTDTQYFGPGTRLTVL.